The following is a T cell receptor beta chain sequence with its context. These data are taken from a study of cytomegalovirus exposure and HLA in healthy donors. PCR primers comprised 60 Vbeta and 13 Jbeta primers. Sequencing was performed with immunoSEQ multiplex PCR; in TCRdb, only in-frame clones are kept and a portion is missing. Altogether about 180,000 clones are present, about 82% being singletons, with the ten largest covering less than 2.5%. The CDR3 totals 16 residues. Trimming removed 4 bases at V and 2 bases at J, with 17 bases between. Germline V CDR1 and CDR2: MDHEN, SYDVKM. The receptor comes from a male donor in good health and CMV-seronegative. Sequenced sample: PBMCs. The rearrangement links TRBV28 to TRBJ1-2; a possible D gene is TRBD1 (5 bases). CDR3 residues: CASSSTRQGPNYGYTF. For the CDR3, the DNA is TGTGCCAGCAGTTCCACCCGGCAGGGCCCGAACTATGGCTACACCTTC.